This TCR beta chain stems from a study of siplizumab effects on memory and regulatory T cells. CDR3 length: 18 amino acids. CDR1 and CDR2 from the germline V gene are MNHNS and SASEGT. The V and J ends lost 0 bases and 0 bases, in that order; junction bases with no gene match: 7. Overall study results and limits: Alloreactive CD4+ clones that could be mapped were on average approximately 69% Treg-derived with siplizumab, against roughly 27% in controls. Roughly 75-95% of dividing CD4+ or CD8+ clones were without an attributable naive or memory phenotype. Major contributors to the alloresponse seemed to be naive T cells, which also appeared more diverse than memory cells.

Worth noting for this clone: What it binds is not known.

Assay used: immunoSEQ multiplex PCR; TCRdb lists only in-frame clones, some missing. The table records approximately 65,000 clones, around four fifths of them present only once. Unstimulated naive, memory, effector memory and TEMRA subsets were sequenced, and this was done in a few donor pairs. The clonotype comes from a human donor in good health. The rearrangement links TRBV6-1 to TRBJ2-2; 7 bases agree with TRBD1. The specimen was memory CD4+ T cells sorted from blood. CDR3 bases: TGTGCCAGCAGTGAAGCGCTTCGAGGGGGCGCGAACACCGGGGAGCTGTTTTTT. This codes for CASSEALRGGANTGELFF.